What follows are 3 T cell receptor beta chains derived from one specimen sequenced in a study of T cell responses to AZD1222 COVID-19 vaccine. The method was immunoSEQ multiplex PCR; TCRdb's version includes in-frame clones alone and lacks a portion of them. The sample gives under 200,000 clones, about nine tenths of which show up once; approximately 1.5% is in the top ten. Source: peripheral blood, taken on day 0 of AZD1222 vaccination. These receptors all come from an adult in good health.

The CDR3 loop reads CASSLAGGPLYEQYF. CDR3 nucleotides: TGTGCCAGCAGCTTAGCTGGGGGACCACTCTACGAGCAGTACTTC. The chain uses TRBV7-9 and TRBJ2-7; possibly TRBD1 or TRBD2 for D (5 bases each). The CDR3 has 15 residues. Trimming removed 0 bases from V and 3 bases from J, with 12 bases in between. In germline, CDR1 is SEHNR, CDR2 FQNEAQ (reference sequence).

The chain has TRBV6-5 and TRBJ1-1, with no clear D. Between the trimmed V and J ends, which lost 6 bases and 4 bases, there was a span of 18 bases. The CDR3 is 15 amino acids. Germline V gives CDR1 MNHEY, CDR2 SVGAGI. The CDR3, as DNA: TGTGCCAGCAGCCAAGACCCAGACACGGCCACTGAAGCTTTCTTT. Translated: CASSQDPDTATEAFF.

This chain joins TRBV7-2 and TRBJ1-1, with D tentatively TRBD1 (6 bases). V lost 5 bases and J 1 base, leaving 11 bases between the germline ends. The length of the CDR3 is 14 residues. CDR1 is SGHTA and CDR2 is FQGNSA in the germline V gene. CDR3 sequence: CASSLGGQNTEAFF. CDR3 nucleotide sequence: TGTGCCAGCAGCCTAGGGGGACAGAACACTGAAGCTTTCTTT.